The 25 T cell receptor beta chains below come from one sample, sequenced in a study of cytomegalovirus exposure and HLA in healthy donors (dated by TCRdb to about 2017). Libraries were constructed by the immunoSEQ multiplex PCR assay. For the multiplex PCR, a mixture combining 60 forward primers for TCR Vbeta segments and 13 reverse primers for TCR Jbeta segments was used. TCRdb took this table from immuneACCESS and kept in-frame rearrangements with V and J called. Such tables lack part of the clones; where checked against another copy, unresolved V genes explain under half of the gap, and the rest is unexplained. This sample holds 95,000 to 150,000 clones; more than 55% were observed only once. Less than 2% of the sample goes to the ten largest clones. What was sequenced was PBMCs. The receptor source for this set is a man aged 18 to 30 in good health and CMV-seronegative.

The V call is TRBV4-2, the J call TRBJ2-2; no clear D gene. The V gene's germline CDR1 is LGHNA and CDR2 YNFKEQ. Trimming removed 2 bases from V and 4 bases from J, with 8 bases in between. CDR3 length equals 14 residues. The CDR3 region has the DNA TGTGCCAGCAGCCAAATGTCGGGCACCGGGGAGCTGTTTTTT. It is translated as CASSQMSGTGELFF.

CDR3 nucleotides: TGTGCCAGCAGTCCGTTCTCCAGGGAGGACGAGCAGTACTTC. This encodes CASSPFSREDEQYF. This sequence joins TRBV28 and TRBJ2-7; tentative D call: TRBD2 (6 bases). Trimming removed 5 bases from V and 5 bases from J, with 16 bases in between. CDR1 is MDHEN and CDR2 is SYDVKM in the germline V gene. The CDR3 spans 14 residues. The variable domain in full, with the rest retrieved from reference TRBV28 and TRBJ2-7, is DVKVTQSSRYLVKRTGEKVFLECVQDMDHENMFWYRQDPGLGLRLIYFSYDVKMKEKGDIPEGYSVSREKKERFSLILESASTNQTSMYLCASSPFSREDEQYFGPGTRLTVT.

This clone came up a few times. Other nucleotide sequences in the sample specify the same CDR3. The rearrangement links TRBV5-1 to TRBJ2-1; the match to TRBD2 covers 10 bases. Trimming took 3 bases from V and 4 from J; bases not matched to a gene: 1. Germline lookup yields CDR1 SGHRS and CDR2 YFSETQ. The CDR3 runs to 14 residues. CDR3 residues: CASSSSGGYNEQFF. The CDR3 DNA reads as TGCGCCAGCAGCTCTAGCGGGGGATACAATGAGCAGTTCTTC.

J is TRBJ1-2 and V is TRBV27; 11 bases match TRBD1. The germline V gene encodes CDR1 MNHEY and CDR2 SMNVEV (reference sequence). This CDR3 contains 15 residues. The junction had 4 bases not matched to a gene; V was cut back by 4 bases and J by 3 bases. CDR3 sequence: CASSSGQGAYYGYTF. The CDR3 DNA reads TGTGCCAGCAGTTCCGGACAGGGGGCTTACTATGGCTACACCTTC.

This clone was counted a few times. The V and J genes are TRBV18 and TRBJ1-1; D unresolved. Germline CDR1 and CDR2: KGHSH and LQKENI. The germline V and J ends were trimmed by 5 bases and 8 bases, with 15 bases remaining between them. This CDR3 contains 13 residues. CDR3 nucleotides: TGTGCCAGCTCAAAATTAGAGGCAGACGAAGCTTTCTTT. This encodes CASSKLEADEAFF. Together with reference TRBV18 and TRBJ1-1, the CDR3 gives the full variable domain: NAGVMQNPRHLVRRRGQEARLRCSPMKGHSHVYWYRQLPEEGLKFMVYLQKENIIDESGMPKERFSAEFPKEGPSILRIQQVVRGDSAAYFCASSKLEADEAFFGQGTRLTVV.

The chain carries TRBV5-1 and TRBJ1-2; a possible D gene is TRBD1 (6 bases). V was cut by 0 bases and J by 4 bases, with 13 bases left in between. The CDR3 is 15 amino acids. Germline V lookup: CDR1 SGHRS, CDR2 YFSETQ. The chain's CDR3 is CASSLVQGQSYGYTF. The CDR3 DNA is TGCGCCAGCAGCTTGGTACAGGGCCAATCCTATGGCTACACCTTC.

The V gene is TRBV5-4, the J gene TRBJ2-1; perhaps TRBD2 as D (6 bases). The CDR3 runs to 16 residues. Germline V gene data show CDR1 as SGHNT and CDR2 as YYREEE (reference sequence). With 3 bases removed from V and 8 bases from J, the gap between germline ends came to 21 bases. For the CDR3, the DNA is TGTGCCAGCAGCTATCCGGCAGGGAGGATTAGGGATGAGCAGTTCTTC. This translates into CASSYPAGRIRDEQFF.

The V and J genes are TRBV4-3 and TRBJ2-6; TRBD2 is a possible D gene (5 bases). The CDR3 consists of 18 residues. V shed 3 bases and J shed 0 bases, with 15 bases lying between them. From germline, CDR1 is LGHNA and CDR2 YSLEER. CDR3 region: CASSQWVGAISGANVLTF. CDR3 nucleotides: TGCGCCAGCAGCCAGTGGGTGGGAGCGATCTCTGGGGCCAACGTCCTGACTTTC.

The rearrangement links TRBV7-2 to TRBJ2-1; 9 bases fit TRBD2. Germline values: CDR1 SGHTA, CDR2 FQGNSA. Trimming took 5 bases from V and 9 from J; bases not matched to a gene: 14. The CDR3 loop spans 16 amino acids. The CDR3 sequence is CASSNGMGLAPGEQFF. The CDR3 nucleotides read TGTGCCAGCAGCAATGGGATGGGACTAGCCCCGGGTGAGCAGTTCTTC.

Concerning this clone: Sequence at one end of the junction differs from germline and may be a read error. The CDR3 region is CASTRGRASGF. DNA of the CDR3: TGTGCCAGCACGAGGGGGCGCGCGAGTGGCTTT. The rearrangement joins TRBV28 to TRBJ1-1, with 7 bases aligning to TRBD1. Looked up from germline, CDR1 is MDHEN and CDR2 is SYDVKM. The CDR3 is 11 amino acids.

V gene TRBV5-5 combines with J gene TRBJ2-7, with 9 bases fitting TRBD1. Germline assignment: CDR1 SGHKS and CDR2 YYEKEE (reference sequence). This CDR3 comprises 13 residues. Trimming at V came to 0 bases and at J to 9 bases, leaving 4 bases not matched to a gene. CDR3 in amino acids: CASSLEGQGRQYF. CDR3 nucleotide sequence: TGTGCCAGCAGCTTGGAGGGACAGGGCAGGCAGTACTTC.

The chain couples TRBV27 to TRBJ2-7, with 11 bases matching TRBD2. V lost 7 bases, J lost 5 bases, and 4 bases stayed unmatched. This CDR3 comprises 13 residues. From germline, CDR1 is MNHEY and CDR2 SMNVEV (reference sequence). CDR3 nucleotides: TGTGCCAGCACACTAGCGGGAGCAAACGAGCAGTACTTC. Its protein product is CASTLAGANEQYF.

This chain joins TRBV29-1 and TRBJ2-7; no reliable D call. Trimming took 6 bases from V and 3 from J, leaving 12 bases between them. The CDR3 sequence is 12 residues long. The V gene's germline CDR1 is SQVTM and CDR2 ANQGSEA. The CDR3 loop is CSVHLESYEQYF. The DNA for the CDR3 is TGCAGCGTCCACTTGGAGAGCTACGAGCAGTACTTC.

The V gene is TRBV19, the J gene TRBJ2-5, with 9 nucleotides matching TRBD2. Trimming cost V 10 bases and J 0 bases; bases outside gene matches: 6. Germline-derived CDR1 and CDR2 are LNHDA and SQIVND (reference sequence). There are 14 residues in the CDR3. CDR3 loop: CATSGLANQETQYF. CDR3 nucleotides: TGTGCCACGTCGGGACTAGCTAACCAAGAGACCCAGTACTTC. Looking up the rest from reference TRBV19 and TRBJ2-5 gives the full variable domain: DGGITQSPKYLFRKEGQNVTLSCEQNLNHDAMYWYRQDPGQGLRLIYYSQIVNDFQKGDIAEGYSVSREKKESFPLTVTSAQKNPTAFYLCATSGLANQETQYFGPGTRLLVL.

The chain couples TRBV2 to TRBJ2-7; D gene uncertain. This CDR3 has 12 residues. V lost 2 bases, J lost 2 bases, and 4 bases lay in between. The V gene's germline CDR1 is SNHLY and CDR2 FYNNEI. CDR3 sequence reads: CASSEQTYEQYF. As DNA, the CDR3 is TGTGCCAGCAGTGAACAGACCTACGAGCAGTACTTC.

V usage is TRBV6-5 and J usage is TRBJ2-7; the D gene is possibly TRBD2 (6 bases). V was trimmed by 2 bases and J by 3 bases, leaving 8 bases between them. Germline loops: CDR1 MNHEY, CDR2 SVGAGI. This CDR3 comprises 13 residues. The CDR3 DNA reads TGTGCCAGCAGTTACGGGACTTACTACGAGCAGTACTTC. The encoded protein is CASSYGTYYEQYF.

As DNA, the CDR3 is TGTGCCAGCAGCTTCGAGTCTAGCGGGGACTACGAGCAGTACTTC. Translating it yields CASSFESSGDYEQYF. The chain employs TRBV7-2 and TRBJ2-7; 9 positions match TRBD2. J was trimmed by 3 bases and V by 3 bases; bases with no gene match: 6. The germline V gene has CDR1 SGHTA and CDR2 FQGNSA. The CDR3 extends over 15 amino acids.

The rearrangement links TRBV10-2 to TRBJ1-5; no firm D call. Trimming removed 6 bases from V and 2 bases from J, with 17 bases in between. This CDR3 is built from 16 residues. Germline V CDR1 and CDR2: WSHSY, SAAADI. The CDR3 DNA follows: TGCGCCAGCAGCTACTTTAGTCAAAGTGGCAATCAGCCCCAGCATTTT. It specifies CASSYFSQSGNQPQHF.

This chain connects TRBV19 to TRBJ1-1, with a weak D call TRBD1 (5 bases). Per germline, CDR1 LNHDA and CDR2 SQIVND (reference sequence). The CDR3 extends over 14 amino acids. Trimming took 4 bases from V and 9 from J, leaving 18 bases between them. CDR3 DNA sequence: TGTGCCAGTAGTAGAGTTATAGGAGGGGACCAAGCTTTCTTT. Protein: CASSRVIGGDQAFF.

This chain joins TRBV19 and TRBJ1-2; the D gene is possibly TRBD1 (6 bases). CDR3 size: 14 residues. Germline assignment: CDR1 LNHDA and CDR2 SQIVND (reference sequence). V was shortened by 2 bases and J by 5 bases, with 12 bases between the two germline ends. The CDR3, as DNA: TGTGCCAGTAGTATACAGGGGCCGAGTTATGGCTACACCTTC. It yields the protein CASSIQGPSYGYTF.

The chain has TRBV4-2 and TRBJ1-2; maybe TRBD1 (5 bases). The V gene's germline CDR1 is LGHNA and CDR2 YNFKEQ. CDR3 length: 13 residues. The V and J ends lost 1 base and 5 bases respectively, with 8 bases between them. The CDR3 nucleotides are TGTGCCAGCAGCCAAGCGGGGGGTTATGGCTACACCTTC. It is translated as CASSQAGGYGYTF.

CDR3 sequence: CASSLSTGGVGGYTF. DNA of the CDR3: TGTGCCAGCAGCCTCTCGACAGGGGGAGTAGGTGGCTACACCTTC. The V and J genes are TRBV7-2 and TRBJ1-2; TRBD1 agrees at 9 bases. CDR3 size: 15 residues. The trim removed 5 bases at V and 7 bases at J, leaving 11 bases unmatched. Germline-derived CDR1 and CDR2 are SGHTA and FQGNSA.

Only one count was recorded for this clone. V and J are TRBV5-5 and TRBJ1-2; TRBD1 matches at 8 bases. CDR1 is SGHKS and CDR2 is YYEKEE in the germline V gene (reference sequence). The length of the CDR3 is 16 residues. V trimming: 0 bases; J trimming: 6 bases; junction bases outside the gene matches: 10. CDR3 in amino acids: CASSLEIGTGLNGYTF. In nucleotides, the CDR3 is TGTGCCAGCAGCTTGGAAATAGGGACAGGACTCAATGGCTACACCTTC.

The gene calls are TRBV19 and TRBJ1-4; 7 nucleotides line up with TRBD1. V lost 5 bases and J lost 5; bases outside the gene matches: 8. CDR1 LNHDA and CDR2 SQIVND come from the germline V gene (reference sequence). This CDR3 contains 15 residues. CDR3 in DNA: TGTGCCAGTAGTCCTACCGGGACAGCGAATGAAAAACTGTTTTTT. Its protein product is CASSPTGTANEKLFF.

The V call is TRBV9, the J call TRBJ2-3; 8 bases align to TRBD2. The CDR3 length is 15 residues. CDR1 and CDR2 from the germline V gene are SGDLS and YYNGEE. Losses at the gene ends were 3 bases for V and 4 bases for J; bases not matched to a gene: 7. DNA of the CDR3: TGTGCCAGCAGCGCAAGCGGGAGTAGGTCAGATACGCAGTATTTT. It specifies CASSASGSRSDTQYF.